This TCR beta chain was retrieved from a study of T cells in Graves' hyperthyroidism and ophthalmopathy. Amplification targeted TCR beta CDR3 regions from RNA transcripts. The TCR CDR3 first-round RT-PCR relied on the HTBI primer set. TCRdb re-analysed the multiplex PCR reads in MiXCR, keeping a single row per CDR3 protein. The profile covers about half a million distinct CDR3 sequences, with about 20% appearing a single time and about 49% taken by the ten largest. Germline assignment: CDR1 LGHDT and CDR2 YNNKEL (reference sequence). The CDR3 totals 14 residues. The V gene end was trimmed by 1 base and the J gene end by 7 bases; junction bases not matched to a gene: 5.

This clonotype was obtained from a woman in her 70s with Graves' ophthalmopathy. The V and J genes are TRBV3-1 and TRBJ2-7; TRBD2 aligns across 9 bases. The source material was blood. The CDR3 DNA reads TGTGCCAGCAGCCAAGTTGCGGGAGGGGGGGAGCAGTACTTC. Translation gives CASSQVAGGGEQYF.